A single sample gave rise to the 14 T cell receptor beta chains below, sequenced in a study of blood T cell repertoires in COVID-19. Libraries were prepared by immunoSEQ multiplex PCR; TCRdb keeps only in-frame clonotypes and omits some of them. The repertoire has around 300,000 clones, 88% of them found once; the top ten carry less than 5.5%. What was sequenced was PBMCs or T cells enriched from blood (not recorded which). All receptors come from a man under 40 who had recovered from COVID-19.

The chain combines TRBV19 with TRBJ2-6; 7 bases are a match to TRBD1. V lost 3 bases and J lost 3; bases outside the gene matches: 2. Germline CDR1 LNHDA, CDR2 SQIVND (reference sequence). CDR3 length: 15 amino acids. The CDR3 DNA follows: TGTGCCAGTAGTATGACAGGGTATGGGGCCAACGTCCTGACTTTC. It translates to CASSMTGYGANVLTF.

The rearrangement joins TRBV6-5 to TRBJ1-1, with D perhaps TRBD1 (5 bases). Germline V gene sequence: CDR1 MNHEY, CDR2 SVGAGI. Trimming left V 2 bases short and J 4 bases short, with 14 bases between. This CDR3 is 15 amino acids long. The CDR3 spells CASSYLGEGLTEAFF. DNA of the CDR3: TGTGCCAGCAGTTACCTGGGGGAGGGCCTCACTGAAGCTTTCTTT.

This clone occurred once. This chain joins TRBV7-3 and TRBJ1-1; the match to TRBD1 covers 7 bases. CDR1 is SGHTA and CDR2 is FQGTGA in the germline V gene. J gave up 2 bases and V 5 bases, and 5 bases lay outside the gene matches. CDR3 length equals 14 residues. The chain's CDR3 is CASSSQGENTEAFF. CDR3 nucleotide sequence: TGTGCCAGCAGCAGTCAGGGGGAAAACACTGAAGCTTTCTTT. Full variable domain (missing parts from reference TRBV7-3 and TRBJ1-1): GAGVSQTPSNKVTEKGKYVELRCDPISGHTALYWYRQSLGQGPEFLIYFQGTGAADDSGLPNDRFFAVRPEGSVSTLKIQRTERGDSAVYLCASSSQGENTEAFFGQGTRLTVV.

The V call is TRBV18, the J call TRBJ1-6; TRBD1 might be the D (6 bases). The V end lost 3 bases, the J end lost 9 bases, and 12 bases lay between the germline ends. Germline loops: CDR1 KGHSH, CDR2 LQKENI. The CDR3 contains 14 residues. CDR3 DNA sequence: TGTGCCAGCTCACCCGAGGGGGTTCGTTCACCCCTCCACTTT. It encodes CASSPEGVRSPLHF. The full variable domain, with the rest looked up from reference TRBV18 and TRBJ1-6, is NAGVMQNPRHLVRRRGQEARLRCSPMKGHSHVYWYRQLPEEGLKFMVYLQKENIIDESGMPKERFSAEFPKEGPSILRIQQVVRGDSAAYFCASSPEGVRSPLHFGNGTRLTVT.

The rearrangement uses TRBV19 and TRBJ1-5; 8 nucleotides line up with TRBD1. Germline CDR1 LNHDA, CDR2 SQIVND (reference sequence). V shed 9 bases, J shed 4 bases, and the junction held 11 bases outside the gene matches. The CDR3 is made up of 15 amino acids. The CDR3 protein is CASQTDRVGNQPQHF. The CDR3 bases are TGTGCCAGCCAAACGGACAGGGTTGGGAATCAGCCCCAGCATTTT. The full variable domain, in which reference TRBV19 and TRBJ1-5 provide the parts outside the CDR3, is DGGITQSPKYLFRKEGQNVTLSCEQNLNHDAMYWYRQDPGQGLRLIYYSQIVNDFQKGDIAEGYSVSREKKESFPLTVTSAQKNPTAFYLCASQTDRVGNQPQHFGDGTRLSIL.

This chain uses TRBV2 with TRBJ1-4; 7 nucleotides line up with TRBD1. Germline trimming cut 7 bases from V and 0 bases from J; bases unmatched to any gene: 11. This CDR3 is built from 17 residues. Germline CDR1 is SNHLY and CDR2 is FYNNEI. For the CDR3, the DNA is TGTGCCAGCACAAGGGGGCTGCCCCGCGCAACTAATGAAAAACTGTTTTTT. Translation gives CASTRGLPRATNEKLFF.

The V call is TRBV18, the J call TRBJ2-1; a possible D gene is TRBD1 (5 bases). Trimming took 4 bases from V and 6 from J, leaving 10 bases between them. From germline, CDR1 is KGHSH and CDR2 LQKENI. This CDR3 is built from 13 residues. The CDR3 bases are TGTGCCAGCTCACTCAGGGTGGGCAATGAGCAGTTCTTC. As protein: CASSLRVGNEQFF.

The chain links TRBV6-4 to TRBJ2-2, with 8 bases fitting TRBD1. CDR1 is MRHNA and CDR2 is SNTAGT in the germline V gene. V lost 7 bases and J lost 3; bases outside the gene matches: 4. CDR3 length equals 14 residues. The CDR3 region has the DNA TGTGCCAGCATGGACAGGGTGGACACCGGGGAGCTGTTTTTT. This codes for CASMDRVDTGELFF.

V gene TRBV30 combines with J gene TRBJ1-2, with 7 bases aligning to TRBD1. This CDR3 region has 14 residues. Losses at the gene ends were 5 bases for V and 0 bases for J; bases not matched to a gene: 6. Germline CDR1 and CDR2: GTSNPN and SVGIG (reference sequence). The CDR3 DNA is TGTGCCTGGGGGGGACAGCCAGCTAACTATGGCTACACCTTC. The encoded protein is CAWGGQPANYGYTF.

The rearrangement joins TRBV16 to TRBJ1-4; D ambiguous. The V gene's germline CDR1 is KGHSY and CDR2 FQNENV. The CDR3 consists of 13 residues. The V end lost 4 bases, the J end lost 8 bases, and 11 bases lay between the germline ends. The CDR3 protein is CASSLGTAEKLFF. The CDR3 nucleotides are TGTGCCAGCAGCCTTGGAACAGCAGAAAAACTGTTTTTT.

The V and J genes are TRBV19 and TRBJ2-2, with D unclear. This CDR3 has 11 residues. CDR1 is LNHDA, CDR2 SQIVND, per germline (reference sequence). Trimming left V 11 bases short and J 2 bases short, with 6 bases between. CDR3 nucleotide sequence: TGTGCCGGCGGCAACACCGGGGAGCTGTTTTTT. It encodes CAGGNTGELFF.

The CDR3 spells CASSPSWQGNQPQHF. The CDR3 bases are TGTGCCAGTAGCCCTTCGTGGCAGGGCAATCAGCCCCAGCATTTT. The chain uses TRBV19 and TRBJ1-5; no definite D call. Germline V lookup: CDR1 LNHDA, CDR2 SQIVND (reference sequence). The length of the CDR3 is 15 residues. V lost 6 bases and J 2 bases, leaving 14 bases between the germline ends.

A few counts support this clone. The genes are TRBV30 and TRBJ2-7, with D uncertain. Deletions cut 4 bases from V and 4 bases from J, with 8 bases between. CDR3 length: 11 residues. Germline lookup yields CDR1 GTSNPN and CDR2 SVGIG (reference sequence). In nucleotides, the CDR3 is TGTGCCTGGAACAACAGATACGAGCAGTACTTC. It yields the protein CAWNNRYEQYF.

V is TRBV29-1 and J is TRBJ1-6, with TRBD1 as a possible D gene (6 bases). The germline V gene encodes CDR1 SQVTM and CDR2 ANQGSEA. The length of the CDR3 is 13 residues. The V and J ends lost 6 bases and 7 bases respectively, with 13 bases between them. The CDR3 is CSVSGEGNSPLHF. In nucleotides, the CDR3 is TGCAGCGTCTCAGGGGAAGGGAATTCACCCCTCCACTTT. Based on the CDR3 plus reference TRBV29-1 and TRBJ1-6, the full variable domain is SAVISQKPSRDICQRGTSLTIQCQVDSQVTMMFWYRQQPGQSLTLIATANQGSEATYESGFVIDKFPISRPNLTFSTLTVSNMSPEDSSIYLCSVSGEGNSPLHFGNGTRLTVT.